This is a list of T cell receptor beta chains from one sample in a study of STAT5B mutations in CD4+ large granular lymphocyte leukemia. Sequencing used immunoSEQ multiplex PCR; TCRdb keeps in-frame clones, though not all of them. The data hold under 25,000 clones, with less than 80% observed a single time. The specimen was CD4+ T cells from blood buffy coats. Every receptor here comes from a human donor in good health. Both conserved end residues are part of each CDR3. D genes are given only for firm matches. Size tells how often a clone was seen (once, few, many) or the class of an expanded clone, and some rows leave it out.

j_call: TRBJ2-7
clone_size: few
v_call: TRBV6-6
d_call: .
cdr3_aa: CASSYSSYEQYF
cdr3_nt: TGTGCCAGCAGTTACTCTTCCTACGAGCAGTACTTC

j_call: TRBJ1-1
clone_size: few
v_call: TRBV28
d_call: .
cdr3_aa: CASIPWQGRTEAFF
cdr3_nt: TGTGCCAGCATCCCCTGGCAAGGGCGCACTGAAGCTTTCTTT

j_call: TRBJ2-5
clone_size: .
v_call: TRBV7-9
d_call: TRBD2
cdr3_aa: CASSLARTSGAETQYF
cdr3_nt: TGTGCCAGCAGCTTAGCACGGACTAGCGGGGCGGAGACCCAGTACTTC

j_call: TRBJ1-5
clone_size: .
v_call: TRBV28
d_call: .
cdr3_aa: CASSLSGRDQPQHF
cdr3_nt: TGTGCCAGCAGTTTGTCGGGACGGGATCAGCCCCAGCATTTT

j_call: TRBJ1-1
clone_size: .
v_call: TRBV7-2
d_call: .
cdr3_aa: CASSLAGMNTEAFF
cdr3_nt: TGTGCCAGCAGCTTAGCAGGAATGAACACTGAAGCTTTCTTT

j_call: TRBJ2-1
clone_size: .
v_call: TRBV4-1
d_call: TRBD1
cdr3_aa: CASSQVWTLGGLNEQFF
cdr3_nt: TGCGCCAGCAGCCAAGTCTGGACCTTAGGGGGCCTCAATGAGCAGTTCTTC

j_call: TRBJ2-1
clone_size: .
v_call: TRBV15
d_call: .
cdr3_aa: CATSRGLALYNEQFF
cdr3_nt: TGTGCCACCAGCAGAGGCCTAGCGCTTTACAATGAGCAGTTCTTC

j_call: TRBJ1-2
clone_size: .
v_call: TRBV5-6
d_call: .
cdr3_aa: CASSLGQRYGYTF
cdr3_nt: TGTGCCAGCAGCTTGGGACAGCGCTATGGCTACACCTTC

j_call: TRBJ2-7
clone_size: .
v_call: TRBV9
d_call: TRBD1
cdr3_aa: CASSVRQGVHEQYF
cdr3_nt: TGTGCCAGCAGCGTCAGACAGGGGGTTCACGAGCAGTACTTC

j_call: TRBJ2-7
clone_size: .
v_call: TRBV10-3
d_call: TRBD2
cdr3_aa: CAIEDSTSGRYEQYF
cdr3_nt: TGTGCCATCGAAGACTCGACTAGCGGGAGATACGAGCAGTACTTC

j_call: TRBJ2-5
clone_size: .
v_call: TRBV11-3
d_call: .
cdr3_aa: CASSSRSRTQYF
cdr3_nt: TGTGCCAGCAGCTCCCGGAGTCGGACCCAGTACTTC

j_call: TRBJ1-1
clone_size: .
v_call: TRBV27
d_call: TRBD1
cdr3_aa: CASWGPDRRRTEAFF
cdr3_nt: TGTGCCAGCTGGGGGCCGGACAGGCGGCGGACTGAAGCTTTCTTT

j_call: TRBJ2-7
clone_size: .
v_call: TRBV28
d_call: .
cdr3_aa: CASSLSGPSSYEQYF
cdr3_nt: TGTGCCAGCAGTTTGTCAGGGCCTAGCTCCTACGAGCAGTACTTC

j_call: TRBJ2-1
clone_size: few
v_call: TRBV29-1
d_call: TRBD2
cdr3_aa: CSVEDYRRGFGDNEQFF
cdr3_nt: TGCAGCGTTGAAGATTATCGGCGGGGGTTTGGCGACAATGAGCAGTTCTTC

j_call: TRBJ1-1
clone_size: .
v_call: TRBV27
d_call: TRBD1
cdr3_aa: CASSFLDRGPTEAFF
cdr3_nt: TGTGCCAGCAGCTTCCTGGACAGGGGGCCCACTGAAGCTTTCTTT

j_call: TRBJ2-3
clone_size: .
v_call: TRBV11-3
d_call: TRBD1
cdr3_aa: CASSLGRGSDTQYF
cdr3_nt: TGTGCCAGCAGCTTAGGCAGGGGGTCAGATACGCAGTATTTT

j_call: TRBJ1-1
clone_size: .
v_call: TRBV5-1
d_call: .
cdr3_aa: CASSLGLEFEAFF
cdr3_nt: TGCGCCAGCAGCTTGGGCCTGGAATTTGAAGCTTTCTTT

j_call: TRBJ1-3
clone_size: .
v_call: TRBV6-6
d_call: .
cdr3_aa: CASRDSRLASGNTIYF
cdr3_nt: TGTGCCAGCAGGGACAGTAGATTGGCCTCTGGAAACACCATATATTTT

j_call: TRBJ2-3
clone_size: .
v_call: TRBV19
d_call: .
cdr3_aa: CASSSTRSTQYF
cdr3_nt: TGTGCCAGTAGTTCTACCAGGTCGACGCAGTATTTT

j_call: TRBJ2-5
clone_size: .
v_call: TRBV11-2
d_call: TRBD1
cdr3_aa: CASSPGQRWQETQYF
cdr3_nt: TGTGCCAGCAGCCCGGGACAGAGATGGCAAGAGACCCAGTACTTC

j_call: TRBJ2-7
clone_size: .
v_call: TRBV10-3
d_call: .
cdr3_aa: CAISAIGYEQYF
cdr3_nt: TGTGCCATCTCCGCCATCGGCTACGAGCAGTACTTC

j_call: TRBJ2-5
clone_size: .
v_call: TRBV6-5
d_call: .
cdr3_aa: CASSYSKQGKETQYF
cdr3_nt: TGTGCCAGCAGTTACTCGAAGCAGGGGAAAGAGACCCAGTACTTC